The present T cell receptor beta chain was sequenced within a study of blood T cell repertoires in COVID-19. V was pared by 1 base and J by 5 bases, with 13 bases between. The germline CDR1 and CDR2 sequences are LGHDT and YNNKEL (reference sequence). CDR3 length equals 15 residues. Method: immunoSEQ multiplex PCR; TCRdb's copy keeps in-frame clones and lacks some. The sample yields a few hundred thousand clones, around 91% seen once. The TCR sequence derives from a woman aged 55-70 years with acute or convalescent COVID-19. The chain recombines TRBV3-1 (or the pseudogene TRBV3-2) with TRBJ2-3; maybe TRBD2 (5 bases). The sample consisted of peripheral blood. The CDR3 coding sequence is TGTGCCAGCAGCCAAGGCGGGTTTGGGGTAGATACGCAGTATTTT. Its translation: CASSQGGFGVDTQYF.